These 6 T cell receptor beta chains originate from one sample sequenced in a study of cytomegalovirus exposure and HLA in healthy donors. The primer mix had 60 Vbeta and 13 Jbeta primers. Clones were read by immunoSEQ multiplex PCR, and TCRdb kept only the in-frame ones, dropping some. This sample has some 150,000 clones, with 80% found just once. The sequenced sample consisted of PBMCs. These receptors came from a man in his fifties in good health and CMV-seronegative.

The chain recombines TRBV27 with TRBJ1-5, with D perhaps TRBD1 (5 bases). Trimming left V 10 bases short and J 2 bases short, with 18 bases between. This CDR3 is 15 amino acids long. Germline assignment: CDR1 MNHEY and CDR2 SMNVEV (reference sequence). DNA for the CDR3: TGTGCCACCGGACAAGGACCGAGCGGCAATCAGCCCCAGCATTTT. Amino acid sequence: CATGQGPSGNQPQHF.

The V gene is TRBV30, the J gene TRBJ1-1, with 8 bases that match TRBD1. CDR1 and CDR2 (germline): GTSNPN, SVGIG (reference sequence). This CDR3 comprises 15 residues. With V trimmed by 3 bases and J by 0 bases, 6 bases remained unmatched. DNA of the CDR3: TGTGCCTGGAGGGACTTGGGACAGGTGAACACTGAAGCTTTCTTT. This codes for CAWRDLGQVNTEAFF.

The chain uses TRBV21-1 and TRBJ2-7; whether TRBD2, the table's D call, matches the DNA was not checked. TRBV21-1 is described as a pseudogene. This CDR3 is built from 20 residues. This chain's CDR3 is CASSKSGISGRPPAGEEQYF. For the CDR3, the DNA is TGTGCCAGCAGCAAATCGGGAATTAGCGGGAGGCCCCCGGCAGGGGAGGAGCAGTACTTC.

This clone occurred once. This chain connects TRBV5-4 to TRBJ1-4; 8 bases line up with TRBD1. J was trimmed by 5 bases and V by 0 bases; bases with no gene match: 0. The CDR3 covers 14 residues. CDR1 is SGHNT and CDR2 is YYREEE in the germline V gene (reference sequence). CDR3 coding DNA: TGTGCCAGCAGCTTGGGACAGGGGAATGAAAAACTGTTTTTT. It encodes CASSLGQGNEKLFF.

This clone was seen a handful of times. The chain has TRBV20-1 and TRBJ2-5; D may be TRBD2 (5 bases). This CDR3 contains 11 residues. Germline CDR1 and CDR2: DFQATT and SNEGSKA (reference sequence). The CDR3 spells CASPGQETQYF. CDR3 bases: TGCGCCTCCCCGGGGCAAGAGACCCAGTACTTC.

V is TRBV6-5 and J is TRBJ1-1; D ambiguous. V was cut by 9 bases and J by 4 bases, with 12 bases left in between. There are 12 residues in the CDR3. CDR1 is MNHEY and CDR2 is SVGAGI in the germline V gene. CDR3 bases: TGTGCCAGTGGGCGCGTCAGCACTGAAGCTTTCTTT. Protein: CASGRVSTEAFF.